This TCR beta chain was retrieved from a study of CD8 T cells in Susac syndrome. In the case of this clonotype: Its antigen is not known.

The CDR3 has 15 residues. V dropped 4 bases and J dropped 1 base, with 14 bases sitting between them. The germline V gene encodes CDR1 SGHDT and CDR2 YYEEEE. Notes on the study in general: That the number of individuals in its TCR sequencing and HLA analysis was relatively small was acknowledged by the study.

The authors carried out high-throughput sequencing of TCR beta. They applied it to CD8+ and CD4+ T cells obtained from blood. Random hexamers served to reverse transcribe about 0.45 to 1 ug RNA. The method of amplification for TCR beta CDR3 was immunoSEQ multiplex PCR, covering 54 Vbeta and 13 Jbeta. MiXCR, run by TCRdb on the immunoSEQ multiplex PCR reads, gives a single entry per CDR3 protein. The sample shows roughly 150,000 distinct CDR3 sequences, approximately 94% of them seen only once. V gene TRBV5-6 combines with J gene TRBJ1-2; a possible D gene is TRBD1 (6 bases). The sequence was collected from a human donor with multiple sclerosis. The material sequenced was CD8+ T cells from PBMCs. The CDR3 loop is CASSNEGGSNYGYTF. The CDR3 DNA sequence: TGTGCCAGCAGCAACGAGGGGGGCAGTAACTATGGCTACACCTTC. Full variable domain (missing parts from reference TRBV5-6 and TRBJ1-2): DAGVTQSPTHLIKTRGQQVTLRCSPKSGHDTVSWYQQALGQGPQFIFQYYEEEERQRGNFPDRFSGHQFPNYSSELNVNALLLGDSALYLCASSNEGGSNYGYTFGSGTRLTVV.